The sequence of this T cell receptor (beta chain) was determined in a study of blood T cells in healthy people across ages (dated by TCRdb to 2015 to 2017). Regarding the complete study: In model experiments, template switching captured roughly one uniquely barcoded TCR beta cDNA molecule for every two T cells. To track age-related changes in TCR beta repertoire diversity, the study relied on deep sequencing normalized with unique cDNA molecular identifiers. Four age groups were formed from the donors: young (average about 15 years), middle-aged (approximately 41), aged (approximately 60) and long-lived (about 80). Donors of different ages were randomly distributed across sequencing lanes to avoid experimental bias. For two donors (one aged 18 to 30 and one aged 80 or older), the study analyzed two additional independent replicas of 1 million unique cDNA reads from the same blood draw.

Donors were roughly 40 systemically healthy Caucasian individuals from Russia aged roughly 6 to 95 years. Each donor gave ten milliliters of peripheral blood, drawn into EDTA-treated Vacutainer tubes. PBMCs were isolated by Ficoll-Paque density-gradient centrifugation, with at least 6 million obtained per sample. Total RNA was extracted from PBMCs with Trizol reagent, with at least 6 micrograms obtained per sample. The percentages of naive CD45RAhigh/CD27high T cells were determined by flow cytometry on a PBMC aliquot from every donor. Library preparation used 5' RACE. The sequencer was an Illumina HiSeq 2500. A second roughly 7 to 12 cycle PCR used a sample-barcoded 5' primer and a J-beta primer mix. Each TCR beta cDNA molecule received a unique molecular identifier from a template-switch 5' adaptor carrying 12 random nucleotides. Each sample yielded at least 2.5 million CDR3-containing paired-end reads. First-strand cDNA synthesis was performed from all RNA using the Mint cDNA synthesis kit, with priming by a TRBC-specific oligonucleotide. All cDNA was treated with uracil-DNA glycosylase and then went through a first 18-cycle PCR with the universal primers M1SS and BC2_uni_R. In the source study's methods: Each sample was normalized by randomly selecting 1 million high-quality reads, each carrying a distinct molecular identifier. Instead of being binned into consensus sequences, reads that shared molecular identifiers were thrown out. CDR3 identification, clonotype clustering and error correction used MiTCR with a Q25 quality threshold and the strictest error-elimination algorithm. A nonparametric unseen species model with Euler transformation was used to estimate lower-bound total TCR beta diversity. Using fastp at Q25 and MiXCR, TCRdb reprocessed the public reads and kept productive beta chains. Each entry is one CDR3 protein sequence, shown with its most common DNA and genes. The V and J calls come from TCRdb's annotation, not from the publication. Across this sample there are about 1.4 million distinct CDR3 sequences, with approximately 59% seen only once. The ten largest make up 6.5% to 8.5% of the sample.

Results and caveats for the whole study, not just this receptor: The CMV infection status of donors was not known, potentially confounding age-related changes in expanded clonotypes. Estimates of total diversity from one million sequenced T cells were regarded as lower bounds and underestimates. Compared with the aged group, the long-lived group had more naive CD4+ T cells, fewer expanded clones and increased TCR diversity, a pattern suggesting age selection. The percentage of naive T cells measured by flow cytometry correlated strongly with observed TCR beta diversity. Since profiling was done on bulk unsorted PBMCs, naive and antigen-experienced compartments could not be conclusively compared. As age increased, observed TCR beta diversity per million T cells dropped in a roughly linear way, and a significant reduction was already evident by age around 41.

Clipping removes 3 bases from V and 10 bases from J, with 9 as the unmatched junction base count. CDR1 PRHDT and CDR2 FYEKMQ are derived from the germline V gene (reference sequence). The CDR3 goes from the cysteine to the phenylalanine over 14 residues. Of all the DNA, just the CDR3 is kept, 42 bases in frame from base 1. On this clonotype itself: Its specific antigen is unknown. No much larger clone exists at a distance of one base, and base qualities are not known.

This receptor chain uses TRBV13 and TRBJ2-1; 7 bases in the middle match TRBD2. The clonotype comes from a man aged 18 to 30 in good health. Sequencing was performed on blood. The encoded CDR3 is CASSLGGSSYEQFF. The DNA sequence is as follows: TGTGCCAGCAGCTTGGGGGGGAGCTCCTACGAGCAGTTCTTC.